The 9 T cell receptor beta chains below were found in one sample sequenced in a study of CD8 T cells in ankylosing spondylitis (dated by TCRdb to the late 2010s). Libraries were built with 5' RACE. TCRdb names Illumina HiSeq 2500 as the instrument used. In TCRdb, the public reads were trimmed at Q25 with fastp and aligned with MiXCR, with productive beta chains retained. Under each unique CDR3 protein, matching rows form one entry showing the most common genes and DNA. For this sample there are over 95,000 distinct CDR3 sequences; roughly 8.3% appear just once. The top ten clonotypes cover nearly 10% of the sample. The source material was blood, either unsorted or a sorted T cell fraction (not recorded which). Receptors originate from a male donor with ankylosing spondylitis or in good health (not recorded which).

The chain carries TRBV7-2 and TRBJ2-1, with 11 positions matching TRBD2. V was pared by 4 bases and J by 9 bases, with 8 bases of the junction left unmatched. CDR3 size: 15 residues. Germline-derived CDR1 and CDR2 are SGHTA and FQGNSA. The CDR3 protein is CASSSIAGGLGEQFF. The CDR3 bases are TGTGCCAGCAGCTCCATAGCGGGGGGGCTGGGTGAGCAGTTCTTC.

This clonotype was found many times. This chain links TRBV12-3 or TRBV12-4 with TRBJ2-5; 8 positions match TRBD2. This CDR3 contains 16 residues. V shed 6 bases and J 3 bases; nucleotides not matched to a gene: 12. This CDR3 is CASSPRSGLGEETQYF. The CDR3 DNA sequence: TGTGCCAGCAGCCCCAGGTCGGGACTAGGGGAAGAGACCCAGTACTTC.

This clonotype was observed many times. The chain is built from TRBV12-3 or TRBV12-4 and TRBJ1-1; the D is unclear. Trimming stripped 6 bases from V and 5 bases from J, with 10 bases between. This CDR3 comprises 12 residues. The chain's CDR3 is CASSLIGTEAFF. For the CDR3, the DNA is TGTGCCAGCAGCCTAATCGGGACTGAAGCTTTCTTT.

A word on this clonotype: A much more abundant neighbour one base away suggests this may be a read error. The chain links TRBV20-1 to TRBJ2-3, with D perhaps matching TRBD1 (5 bases). Germline assignment: CDR1 DFQATT and CDR2 SNEGSKA (reference sequence). Trimming left V 6 bases short and J 0 bases short, with 10 bases between. CDR3 length: 13 amino acids. Here the CDR3 reads CSALDNSTDTQYF. The CDR3 nucleotides are TGCAGTGCCTTGGACAACAGCACAGATACGCAGTATTTT.

This clonotype was observed many times. The chain is built from TRBV12-3 or TRBV12-4 and TRBJ2-3; unclear D gene. This CDR3 has 13 amino acids. The V end lost 4 bases, the J end lost 10 bases, and 15 bases lay between the germline ends. The CDR3 protein is CASSSPIFGSQYF. In DNA, the CDR3 is TGTGCCAGCAGTTCCCCAATTTTCGGATCGCAGTATTTT.

Of note for this clonotype: This may come from a read error, since a much larger clone is one base off. The chain couples TRBV29-1 to TRBJ2-1; D gene unclear. CDR1 SQVTM and CDR2 ANQGSEA come from the germline V gene. Trimming removed 5 bases from V and 5 bases from J, with 7 bases in between. The CDR3 runs to 11 residues. The CDR3 nucleotides read TGCAGCGTTTGGTGGGACAATGAGCAGTTCTTC. Its protein is CSVWWDNEQFF.

This clonotype was detected many times. The rearrangement uses TRBV7-6 and TRBJ2-3; 8 bases agree with TRBD2. Trimming at V came to 5 bases and at J to 6 bases, leaving 10 bases not matched to a gene. Germline V CDR1 and CDR2: SGHVS, FNYEAQ. This CDR3 region has 15 residues. CDR3 loop: CASSPPGGALDTQYF. CDR3 nucleotide sequence: TGTGCCAGCAGCCCTCCCGGGGGGGCTCTGGATACGCAGTATTTT.

This chain connects TRBV7-2 to TRBJ1-1; D is undetermined. The germline CDR1 and CDR2 sequences are SGHTA and FQGNSA. The V end lost 1 base, the J end lost 1 base, and 7 bases lay between the germline ends. This CDR3 has 14 residues. CDR3 nucleotide sequence: TGTGCCAGCAGCTTAGTTTCCCGGAACACTGAAGCTTTCTTT. This sequence encodes CASSLVSRNTEAFF. Supplemented by reference TRBV7-2 and TRBJ1-1, the full variable domain reads GAGVSQSPSNKVTEKGKDVELRCDPISGHTALYWYRQSLGQGLEFLIYFQGNSAPDKSGLPSDRFSAERTGGSVSTLTIQRTQQEDSAVYLCASSLVSRNTEAFFGQGTRLTVV.

This clonotype has ten or more counts. The V and J genes are TRBV24-1 and TRBJ2-7, with a tentative D call TRBD1 (5 bases). The germline gives CDR1 KGHDR, CDR2 SFDVKD. The CDR3 consists of 15 residues. Trimming removed 0 bases from V and 5 bases from J, with 13 bases in between. The CDR3 DNA sequence: TGTGCCACCAGTGATTTGCCCAGGGTGGGCCACGAGCAGTACTTC. Protein sequence: CATSDLPRVGHEQYF.